One sample yielded the 13 T cell receptor beta chains listed below, sequenced in a study of siplizumab effects on memory and regulatory T cells. These receptors are not linked to any known antigen. Cells of the mixed lymphocyte reaction were cocultured at 37 degrees C for about 6 days. The protocol was immunoSEQ multiplex PCR, while the TCRdb copy is restricted to in-frame clones and leaves out a portion. This sample yields more than 5,500 clones, of which about a third are seen a single time; 15% to 20% belongs to the top ten. Sequencing input: CFSE-low (dividing) CD8+ T cells sorted from an allogeneic mixed lymphocyte reaction. The origin of the receptors is a human donor in good health; the cells came from an allogeneic mixed lymphocyte reaction.

The rearrangement uses TRBV27 and TRBJ2-7; D ambiguous. Germline lookup yields CDR1 MNHEY and CDR2 SMNVEV (reference sequence). The CDR3 loop spans 11 amino acids. Between the trimmed V and J ends, which lost 5 bases and 10 bases, there was a span of 12 bases. DNA of the CDR3: TGTGCCAGCAGTCCCTACGGCCTTCAGTACTTC. It yields the protein CASSPYGLQYF.

J is TRBJ2-7 and V is TRBV7-9; 9 positions agree with TRBD2. The V segment lost 8 bases and the J segment 6 bases; nucleotides outside the gene matches: 5. The CDR3 spans 12 residues. Germline loops: CDR1 SEHNR, CDR2 FQNEAQ (reference sequence). The CDR3 is CASPLAGPEQYF. The CDR3 coding sequence is TGTGCCAGCCCCCTAGCGGGGCCCGAGCAGTACTTC.

This clone was seen more than once but under ten times. The chain combines TRBV29-1 with TRBJ1-2, with D maybe TRBD1 (6 bases). Deletions cut 4 bases from V and 7 bases from J, with 22 bases between. This CDR3 region has 15 residues. From germline, CDR1 is SQVTM and CDR2 ANQGSEA. This CDR3 is CSVGGGGLQLGGYTF. CDR3 DNA sequence: TGCAGCGTTGGGGGAGGGGGGTTGCAACTAGGTGGCTACACCTTC.

This clone is classed as medium-sized. The chain carries TRBV7-3 and TRBJ2-5, with D possibly being TRBD1 (5 bases). The CDR3 extends over 15 amino acids. The germline gives CDR1 SGHTA, CDR2 FQGTGA. V lost 0 bases and J lost 0, with 8 bases in between. CDR3 sequence reads: CASSLTGAYQETQYF. The CDR3 region has the DNA TGTGCCAGCAGCTTAACAGGGGCCTACCAAGAGACCCAGTACTTC.

This clone is termed medium-sized (0.01 to 0.1%). The chain combines TRBV29-1 with TRBJ2-7; 10 bases fit TRBD2. Germline V CDR1 and CDR2: SQVTM, ANQGSEA. V lost 4 bases and J lost 5; bases outside the gene matches: 11. The CDR3 is made up of 15 amino acids. CDR3 region: CSVVSLAGESNEQYF. The CDR3, as DNA: TGCAGCGTTGTTTCGCTAGCGGGAGAAAGCAACGAGCAGTACTTC.

This clone occurred a few times. The V gene is TRBV7-9, the J gene TRBJ2-2; D is perhaps TRBD2 (6 bases). Germline V gene data show CDR1 as SEHNR and CDR2 as FQNEAQ (reference sequence). There are 14 residues in the CDR3. V lost 4 bases and J 2 bases, leaving 8 bases between the germline ends. CDR3 region: CASSSGLNTGELFF. In DNA form, the CDR3 reads TGTGCCAGCAGCTCGGGACTTAACACCGGGGAGCTGTTTTTT.

This chain links TRBV4-2 with TRBJ2-3, with D uncertain. The CDR3 is made up of 16 amino acids. With 5 bases removed from V and 5 bases from J, the gap between germline ends came to 20 bases. Germline V gives CDR1 LGHNA, CDR2 YNFKEQ. This CDR3 reads CASSSRGTDGEDTQYF. DNA for the CDR3: TGTGCCAGCAGCTCTAGAGGTACGGACGGAGAAGATACGCAGTATTTT.

This chain links TRBV5-8 with TRBJ2-7, with D tentatively TRBD1 (5 bases). Trimming shortened V by 3 bases and J by 4 bases, and 8 bases separated the two germline ends. Germline V lookup: CDR1 SGHTS, CDR2 YDEGEE. The CDR3 sequence is 12 residues long. The CDR3 sequence is CASSSDTYEQYF. CDR3 bases: TGTGCCAGCAGCTCGGACACATACGAGCAGTACTTC.

This clone came up a few times. The chain joins TRBV27 to TRBJ2-3; D gene unclear. V was pared by 8 bases and J by 5 bases, with 17 bases between. Germline V gives CDR1 MNHEY, CDR2 SMNVEV (reference sequence). CDR3 length: 14 residues. This CDR3 reads CASHSGVGIDTQYF. The DNA of the CDR3 is TGTGCCAGCCATTCAGGTGTGGGAATAGATACGCAGTATTTT.

This clone was recorded once. V and J are TRBV7-9 and TRBJ2-1, with 7 bases fitting TRBD1. Germline V gene data show CDR1 as SEHNR and CDR2 as FQNEAQ (reference sequence). Trimming cost V 5 bases and J 3 bases; bases outside gene matches: 13. This CDR3 is built from 17 residues. The CDR3 here is CASSTNQQGLVYNEQFF. DNA for the CDR3: TGTGCCAGCAGCACGAATCAACAGGGGCTTGTCTACAATGAGCAGTTCTTC. The whole variable domain, remainder taken from reference TRBV7-9 and TRBJ2-1, is DTGVSQNPRHKITKRGQNVTFRCDPISEHNRLYWYRQTLGQGPEFLTYFQNEAQLEKSRLLSDRFSAERPKGSFSTLEIQRTEQGDSAMYLCASSTNQQGLVYNEQFFGPGTRLTVL.

This clone was observed a handful of times. This chain links TRBV11-3 with TRBJ2-7; D remains ambiguous. This CDR3 region has 13 residues. Trimming pared 4 bases from V and 3 bases from J, leaving 10 bases between. Per the germline V gene, CDR1 is SGHNT and CDR2 is YENEEA. For the CDR3, the DNA is TGTGCCAGCAGCTCAATCAGACTCTACGAGCAGTACTTC. Translation: CASSSIRLYEQYF.

This clone is labeled medium-sized (0.01 to 0.1%). V is TRBV7-3 and J is TRBJ2-3; 8 bases match TRBD2. Unmatched junction bases numbered 2, after V lost 2 bases and J lost 1 base. The germline gives CDR1 SGHTA, CDR2 FQGTGA. The CDR3 length is 15 residues. CDR3 loop: CASSLVTSGTDTQYF. The CDR3 region has the DNA TGTGCCAGCAGCTTAGTGACTAGCGGCACAGATACGCAGTATTTT.

V is TRBV5-8 and J is TRBJ2-7; the D gene is possibly TRBD1 (6 bases). Trimming took 3 bases from V and 0 from J, leaving 16 bases between them. Germline V gives CDR1 SGHTS, CDR2 YDEGEE. The CDR3 spans 16 residues. CDR3 loop: CASSSVLGQISYEQYF. The CDR3 DNA reads as TGTGCCAGCAGCTCCGTACTCGGACAGATCTCCTACGAGCAGTACTTC.